Sequencing of this TCR beta chain was carried out in a study of T cell responses to AZD1222 COVID-19 vaccine. Profiled with immunoSEQ multiplex PCR; TCRdb holds only in-frame clones, not every one. The table shows 150,000 or so clones, with around nine tenths occurring only once. Points on this clone: No antigen is known for it.

Study observations and caveats: After two AZD1222 doses, spike-specific TCR breadth and depth rose versus day 0. Regions 160-218 and 743-854 held dominance among vaccine-associated CD4 TCRs, which spanned spike. There were repertoire samples only from the period after the peak T cell response.

V shed 1 base, J shed 10 bases, and the junction held 6 bases outside the gene matches. CDR3 size: 16 residues. In germline, CDR1 is MNHNS, CDR2 SASEGT. This receptor was taken from an adult who had recovered from COVID-19. This sample comprised peripheral blood, obtained after recovery from COVID-19. J is TRBJ1-6 and V is TRBV6-1, with 11 bases fitting TRBD1. The CDR3 is CASSEGDRGNRSPLHF. CDR3 bases: TGTGCCAGCAGTGAAGGGGACAGGGGGAATCGCTCACCCCTCCACTTT.